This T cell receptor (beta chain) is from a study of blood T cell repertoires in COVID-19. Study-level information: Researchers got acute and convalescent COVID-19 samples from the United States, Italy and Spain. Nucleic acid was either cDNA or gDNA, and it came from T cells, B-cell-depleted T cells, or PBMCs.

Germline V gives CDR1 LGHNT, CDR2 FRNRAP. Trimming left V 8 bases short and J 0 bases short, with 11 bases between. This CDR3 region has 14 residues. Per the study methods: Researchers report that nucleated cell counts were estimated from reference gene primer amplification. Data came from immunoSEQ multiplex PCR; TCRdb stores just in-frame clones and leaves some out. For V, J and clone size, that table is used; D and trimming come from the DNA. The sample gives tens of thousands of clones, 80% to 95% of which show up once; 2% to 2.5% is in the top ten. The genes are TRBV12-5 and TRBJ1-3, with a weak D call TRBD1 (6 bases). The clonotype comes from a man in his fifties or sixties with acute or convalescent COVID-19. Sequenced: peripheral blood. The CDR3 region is CASSDSNSGNTIYF. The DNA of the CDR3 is TGTGCTAGTTCGGACAGTAACTCTGGAAACACCATATATTTT.